These 6 T cell receptor beta chains were sequenced from one sample in a study of blood T cells in healthy people across ages. Next came a second PCR, run for about 6 to 11 cycles, which used a sample-barcoded 5' primer along with a J-beta primer mix. TCRdb reprocessed the 5' RACE reads with MiXCR, giving one entry per CDR3 protein. The sample records roughly 680,000 distinct CDR3 sequences, 20% to 25% being singletons. Sample: blood. These receptors came from a man between 65 and 79 years old in good health.

This sequence joins TRBV19 and TRBJ1-5, with TRBD1 matching 7 bases. This CDR3 comprises 15 residues. The germline gives CDR1 LNHDA, CDR2 SQIVND (reference sequence). The V gene end was trimmed by 7 bases and the J gene end by 3 bases; junction bases not matched to a gene: 9. The CDR3 region is CASNLETGVNQPQHF. CDR3 coding DNA: TGTGCCAGTAACCTCGAAACAGGGGTCAATCAGCCCCAGCATTTT.

This clonotype appeared a few times. The CDR3 is CASSLYQGEQYF. CDR3 nucleotide sequence: TGTGCCAGCAGCCTATATCAGGGGGAGCAGTACTTC. The chain uses TRBV3-1 and TRBJ2-5; 7 positions agree with TRBD1. Germline V gene data show CDR1 as LGHDT and CDR2 as YNNKEL (reference sequence). V was pared by 4 bases and J by 11 bases, with 7 bases of the junction left unmatched. CDR3 length: 12 residues.

The J gene is TRBJ2-2, the V gene TRBV4-3; 13 bases are shared with TRBD2. Germline CDR1 is LGHNA and CDR2 is YSLEER. J was trimmed by 7 bases and V by 0 bases; bases with no gene match: 8. The CDR3 spans 18 residues. CDR3 bases: TGCGCCAGCAGCCAAGAGCCCCGGACTAGCGGGAGATGCGGGGAGCTGTTTTTT. Translation gives CASSQEPRTSGRCGELFF.

The sample holds a few counts of this clonotype. This sequence joins TRBV15 and TRBJ2-3, with D possibly TRBD1 on 6 matching bases. CDR1 LNHNV and CDR2 YYDKDF come from the germline V gene (reference sequence). The CDR3 has 16 residues. With 3 bases removed from V and 5 bases from J, the gap between germline ends came to 18 bases. The CDR3 reads CATSSRDIGVIDTQYF. For the CDR3, the DNA is TGTGCCACCAGCAGCAGGGACATCGGAGTAATAGATACGCAGTATTTT.

The chain employs TRBV27 and TRBJ1-2; possible D gene TRBD1, 6 bases. CDR3 length: 18 amino acids. The germline V and J ends were trimmed by 2 bases and 0 bases, with 19 bases remaining between them. CDR1 is MNHEY and CDR2 is SMNVEV in the germline V gene (reference sequence). The chain's CDR3 is CASSLQFTGTSSNYGYTF. The CDR3 bases are TGTGCCAGCAGTTTACAATTTACAGGGACATCCTCTAACTATGGCTACACCTTC.

This clonotype was seen repeatedly, ten times or more. The chain combines TRBV7-2 with TRBJ2-5; D is possibly TRBD1 or TRBD2 (7 bases each). The germline CDR1 and CDR2 sequences are SGHTA and FQGNSA. The CDR3 sequence is 15 residues long. V was clipped by 2 bases and J by 2 bases, with 12 bases between them. DNA for the CDR3: TGTGCCAGCAGCTTACCAGGGGGAGGGCAAGAGACCCAGTACTTC. It codes for CASSLPGGGQETQYF.